Listed below are T cell receptor beta chains from one sample, sequenced in a study of blood T cell repertoires in COVID-19. Clones were read by immunoSEQ multiplex PCR, and TCRdb kept only the in-frame ones, dropping some. The data hold fewer than 250,000 clones, with roughly 79% observed a single time. Sequencing was performed on PBMCs or T cells enriched from blood (not recorded which). Source of these receptors: a woman aged 45 to 65 with acute COVID-19. CDR3s include the opening cysteine and the closing phenylalanine or tryptophan. D genes are given only for firm matches. Some rows mark clone size as missing; the rest say once, few, many or name a class of expanded clone.

few	TRBJ1-2	TRBD1	TRBV29-1	TGCAGCGTCGCCAAGGGCCAGGGGGCAAACACTAACTATGGCTACACCTTC	CSVAKGQGANTNYGYTF
-	TRBJ1-4	-	TRBV6-5	TGTGCCAGCAAGGGTAGGGAGGGTGAAAAACTGTTTTTT	CASKGREGEKLFF
-	TRBJ2-3	-	TRBV24-1	TGTGCCACCAGTGACCGTAGAGTAGAAACTAGCACAGATACGCAGTATTTT	CATSDRRVETSTDTQYF
-	TRBJ2-6	-	TRBV14	TGTGCCAGCAATCGAGACTCTGGGGCCAACGTCCTGACTTTC	CASNRDSGANVLTF
-	TRBJ2-7	TRBD1	TRBV28	TGTGCCAGTGAGACAGGGGGGGAGAACTACGAGCAGTACTTC	CASETGGENYEQYF
-	TRBJ2-7	-	TRBV28	TGTGCCAGCAGGAGTATACAGGGCTGGGAGCAGTACTTC	CASRSIQGWEQYF
-	TRBJ1-1	TRBD1	TRBV18	TGTGCCAGCTCACTGACGGGACAGGTGAACACTGAAGCTTTCTTT	CASSLTGQVNTEAFF
-	TRBJ2-2	TRBD2	TRBV11-2	TGTGCCAGCAGGATAGCGGGACCCGCAAACACCGGGGAGCTGTTTTTT	CASRIAGPANTGELFF
-	TRBJ1-1	-	TRBV14	TGTGCCAGCAGCCTCCTAACAGGCTACCGCACTGAAGCTTTCTTT	CASSLLTGYRTEAFF
-	TRBJ2-6	-	TRBV6-5	TGTGCCAGCATGATACAGGGCTCTGGGGCCAACGTCCTGACTTTC	CASMIQGSGANVLTF
-	TRBJ1-3	-	TRBV5-6	TGTGCCAGCACCCTCCAGGGCTCTGGAAACACCATATATTTT	CASTLQGSGNTIYF
-	TRBJ2-3	-	TRBV14	TGTGCCAGCAGGGAGCAGAGCACAGATACGCAGTATTTT	CASREQSTDTQYF
-	TRBJ2-3	TRBD2	TRBV7-2	TGTGCCAGCAGCAAAGGACTAGCGGCTAGCACAGATACGCAGTATTTT	CASSKGLAASTDTQYF
few	TRBJ1-5	-	TRBV27	TGTGCCAGCAGTTTTGGGGGGGAACAGCCCCAGCATTTT	CASSFGGEQPQHF
-	TRBJ2-3	-	TRBV6-4	TGTGCCAGCAGCCTCTTGGCGGGGTCCACAGATACGCAGTATTTT	CASSLLAGSTDTQYF
-	TRBJ1-2	TRBD1	TRBV11-3	TGTGCCAGCAGCTTGGACAGGGGGCTAGATGACTATGGCTACACCTTC	CASSLDRGLDDYGYTF
-	TRBJ2-3	-	TRBV7-2	TGTGCCAGCAGCCCCCTGAGGGACTTTCATACGCAGTATTTT	CASSPLRDFHTQYF
-	TRBJ2-3	-	TRBV25-1	TGTGCCAGCAGTGATGGGGAGCTCAGTACAGATACGCAGTATTTT	CASSDGELSTDTQYF
-	TRBJ1-2	TRBD1	TRBV5-1	TGCGCCAGCAGCTTTCTCGGACAGGGGATGGGAGGCTACACCTTC	CASSFLGQGMGGYTF
-	TRBJ1-5	-	TRBV6-5	TGTGCCAGCTTGACAGCCGGAAATCAGCCCCAGCATTTT	CASLTAGNQPQHF
-	TRBJ1-1	-	TRBV29-1	TGCAGCGTTGAAGATCTAGGCAGGGGAGGGACTGAAGCTTTCTTT	CSVEDLGRGGTEAFF
-	TRBJ1-6	-	TRBV27	TGTGCCAGCAGTCCCCTTAGCTCCTATAATTCACCCCTCCACTTT	CASSPLSSYNSPLHF
-	TRBJ1-1	TRBD1	TRBV19	TGTGCCAGTAACCCCCGACAGGGGGCGATGACTGAAGCTTTCTTT	CASNPRQGAMTEAFF
-	TRBJ2-7	-	TRBV18	TGTGCCAGCCAGACGACTCGAACCTACGAGCAGTACTTC	CASQTTRTYEQYF
-	TRBJ1-2	-	TRBV27	TGTGCCAGCAGTTTATCTTGGGGGACTAAATATGGCTACACCTTC	CASSLSWGTKYGYTF
-	TRBJ2-1	-	TRBV3-1/TRBV3-2	TGTGCCAGCAGCCCCTGGGTAGCAAATGAGCAGTTCTTC	CASSPWVANEQFF
-	TRBJ2-7	-	TRBV3-1/TRBV3-2	TGTGCCAGCAGCCAACCCAGGGGCGAGCAGTACTTC	CASSQPRGEQYF
-	TRBJ2-1	-	TRBV7-2	TGTGCCAGCAGCCACCCCTTAGCGGACCGACGTAAGGTTGAGCAGTTCTTC	CASSHPLADRRKVEQFF